Detailed here is one T cell receptor (beta chain). Germline V gene lookup returns CDR1 MDHEN and CDR2 SYDVKM. CDR3 length equals 16 residues. With 4 bases clipped from V and 5 bases from J, the junction kept 11 bases outside the gene matches. Per the study methods: How many nucleated cells were present was estimated from reference gene primer amplification. Only in-frame clones appear in the TCRdb table, and some are missing; sequencing was by immunoSEQ multiplex PCR. The DNA gave D and trimming, while V, J and clone size come from that table. The sample consists of more than 65,000 clones, less than 90% of them appearing once. This sample stems from a study of blood T cell repertoires in COVID-19. For the study at large: Sites across the United States, Italy and Spain contributed samples from acute and convalescent COVID-19. PBMCs, B-cell-depleted T cells, or T cells provided the cDNA or gDNA that made up the material.

This receptor was taken from a man in his forties or fifties with acute or convalescent COVID-19. This sequence joins TRBV28 and TRBJ2-1, with 7 bases aligning to TRBD1. The sample was peripheral blood. Written as DNA, the CDR3 is TGTGCCAGCAGTTCGTTCCCACAGGGGTTTAACAATGAGCAGTTCTTC. Amino acids: CASSSFPQGFNNEQFF.